Listed here are 27 T cell receptor beta chains from one sample, sequenced in a study of blood T cell repertoires in COVID-19. Produced via immunoSEQ multiplex PCR; TCRdb's table is partial and in-frame only. The sample includes 70,000 to 85,000 clones, around four fifths of them seen just once. The sample comprised peripheral blood. The source of these receptors is a man older than 75 with active or convalescent COVID-19.

The chain links TRBV5-1 to TRBJ1-2; TRBD1 matches at 9 bases. Germline values: CDR1 SGHRS, CDR2 YFSETQ. V lost 4 bases, J lost 5 bases, and 9 bases stayed unmatched. The CDR3 length is 15 residues. As DNA, the CDR3 is TGCGCCAGCAGCAAAACGACAGGGGGTGGTTATGGCTACACCTTC. It codes for CASSKTTGGGYGYTF. The full variable domain, in which reference TRBV5-1 and TRBJ1-2 provide the parts outside the CDR3, is KAGVTQTPRYLIKTRGQQVTLSCSPISGHRSVSWYQQTPGQGLQFLFEYFSETQRNKGNFPGRFSGRQFSNSRSEMNVSTLELGDSALYLCASSKTTGGGYGYTFGSGTRLTVV.

This rearrangement joins TRBV28 to TRBJ1-2; TRBD1 matches 11 bases. V was pared by 6 bases and J by 7 bases, with 1 base of the junction left unmatched. The CDR3 totals 12 residues. Germline V lookup: CDR1 MDHEN, CDR2 SYDVKM. CDR3 DNA: TGTGCCAGCAGGGACAGGGGGCTTGGCTACACCTTC. It translates to CASRDRGLGYTF.

The rearrangement uses TRBV2 and TRBJ1-2, with 8 bases that match TRBD1. The CDR3 length is 15 residues. Looked up from germline, CDR1 is SNHLY and CDR2 is FYNNEI. The V and J ends lost 3 bases and 8 bases, in that order; junction bases with no gene match: 11. The CDR3 DNA follows: TGTGCCAGCAGTGACGGACAGGGTAGGAGGGTAGGCTACACCTTC. It encodes CASSDGQGRRVGYTF.

V and J are TRBV27 and TRBJ1-6; 7 nucleotides align to TRBD1. Trimming took 4 bases from V and 7 from J; bases not matched to a gene: 7. The germline CDR1 and CDR2 sequences are MNHEY and SMNVEV (reference sequence). The CDR3 consists of 15 residues. The CDR3 loop reads CASSSAVQGNSPLHF. The CDR3 bases are TGTGCCAGCAGTTCCGCCGTACAGGGGAATTCACCCCTCCACTTT.

V usage is TRBV29-1 and J usage is TRBJ2-7; D possibly corresponds to TRBD1 (5 bases). Germline loops: CDR1 SQVTM, CDR2 ANQGSEA. The germline V and J ends were trimmed by 3 bases and 6 bases, with 15 bases remaining between them. This CDR3 region has 13 residues. In DNA, the CDR3 is TGCAGCGTTGAGGCAGGGTCCGTTGGCGAGCAGTACTTC. It encodes CSVEAGSVGEQYF.

This sequence joins TRBV7-9 and TRBJ1-6; TRBD1 is a possible D gene (5 bases). The germline V and J ends were trimmed by 8 bases and 7 bases, with 12 bases remaining between them. The CDR3 sequence is 13 residues long. Germline V gene data show CDR1 as SEHNR and CDR2 as FQNEAQ (reference sequence). CDR3 DNA sequence: TGTGCCAGCTCCCAGGGAAGCAATTCACCCCTCCACTTT. This encodes CASSQGSNSPLHF.

The chain couples TRBV30 to TRBJ2-5; D ambiguous. Trimming stripped 3 bases from V and 11 bases from J, with 13 bases between. Per the germline V gene, CDR1 is GTSNPN and CDR2 is SVGIG (reference sequence). This CDR3 has 11 amino acids. The DNA for the CDR3 is TGTGCCTGGAGCGCCGCTATTGAACAGTACTTC. Amino acid sequence: CAWSAAIEQYF.

The CDR3 DNA sequence: TGTGCCAGCAGCTGGGACAGAAACACCGGGGAGCTGTTTTTT. Protein product: CASSWDRNTGELFF. The chain has TRBV5-6 and TRBJ2-2; the match to TRBD1 covers 7 bases. Per the germline V gene, CDR1 is SGHDT and CDR2 is YYEEEE. V trimming: 3 bases; J trimming: 2 bases; junction bases outside the gene matches: 1. The CDR3 has 14 amino acids.

V usage is TRBV6-5 and J usage is TRBJ1-4; a weak D match, TRBD1 (6 bases). The CDR3 consists of 15 residues. Germline CDR1 reads MNHEY; CDR2 reads SVGAGI. V lost 2 bases and J lost 8, with 15 bases in between. This chain's CDR3 is CASSYDRTVGEKLFF. CDR3 nucleotides: TGTGCCAGCAGTTACGATCGGACAGTAGGCGAAAAACTGTTTTTT.

In its sample, this clone was seen once. The chain has TRBV7-9 and TRBJ2-7; TRBD2 agrees at 8 bases. Germline lookup yields CDR1 SEHNR and CDR2 FQNEAQ (reference sequence). CDR3 length: 14 residues. The junction had 2 bases not matched to a gene; V was cut back by 1 base and J by 3 bases. CDR3 residues: CASSLDGTSYEQYF. The CDR3 DNA sequence: TGTGCCAGCAGCTTAGATGGGACTAGCTACGAGCAGTACTTC.

V usage is TRBV10-1 and J usage is TRBJ1-5; tentative D call: TRBD1 (6 bases). The V gene's germline CDR1 is WNHNN and CDR2 SYGVQD (reference sequence). The CDR3 totals 13 residues. DNA of the CDR3: TGCGCAGAGGACACAGGGTCTAGACAGCCCCAGCATTTT. This encodes CAEDTGSRQPQHF.

V usage is TRBV6-2 or TRBV6-3 and J usage is TRBJ1-1, with TRBD1 as a possible D gene (5 bases). The CDR3 length is 15 residues. Trimming took 5 bases from V and 1 from J, leaving 14 bases between them. Germline CDR1 and CDR2: MNHEY and SVGEGT. The chain's CDR3 is CASSHWGLTNTEAFF. Here the CDR3 DNA reads TGTGCCAGCAGTCACTGGGGACTGACGAACACTGAAGCTTTCTTT.

In regard to this clone: A read error is possible here, since a much larger clone lies one base away. This rearrangement joins TRBV7-3 to TRBJ2-5; D gene unclear. The CDR3 runs 13 residues. Germline loops: CDR1 SGHTA, CDR2 FQGTGA. V was cut by 1 base and J by 2 bases, with 5 bases left in between. CDR3 coding DNA: TGTGCCAGCAGCTTAATGGCTCAAGAGACCCAGTACTTC. It is translated as CASSLMAQETQYF.

A single count supports this clone. The V gene is TRBV11-2, the J gene TRBJ2-7; D perhaps matches TRBD2 (5 bases). The germline V gene has CDR1 SGHAT and CDR2 FQNNGV. The ends were cut back, 5 bases at V and 7 bases at J, with 9 bases in the middle. This CDR3 contains 11 residues. The CDR3 spells CASSLEGEQYF. The CDR3 nucleotides are TGTGCCAGCAGCCTCGAGGGAGAGCAGTACTTC.

This rearrangement joins TRBV7-6 to TRBJ2-7; 8 bases map to TRBD2. V was clipped by 0 bases and J by 1 base; unmatched bases: 2. The germline CDR1 and CDR2 sequences are SGHVS and FNYEAQ. There are 15 residues in the CDR3. This CDR3 reads CASSLAIAGSYEQYF. The CDR3, as DNA: TGTGCCAGCAGCTTAGCGATAGCGGGGTCCTACGAGCAGTACTTC.

This sequence joins TRBV14 and TRBJ2-3; 7 nucleotides line up with TRBD2. V shed 2 bases, J shed 6 bases, and the junction held 11 bases outside the gene matches. Per germline, CDR1 SGHDN and CDR2 FVKESK. This CDR3 has 16 amino acids. DNA for the CDR3: TGTGCCAGCAGCCAAACACTAGCGTCCACGGGGGATACGCAGTATTTT. Protein product: CASSQTLASTGDTQYF.

The genes are TRBV15 and TRBJ2-5, with D hard to call. The CDR3 totals 14 residues. Germline lookup yields CDR1 LNHNV and CDR2 YYDKDF (reference sequence). Trimming cost V 0 bases and J 0 bases, with 5 bases left between them. The CDR3 region is CATSRDSDQETQYF. Here the CDR3 DNA reads TGTGCCACCAGCAGAGATTCAGACCAAGAGACCCAGTACTTC. Using reference TRBV15 and TRBJ2-5 for the parts outside the CDR3, the full variable domain is DAMVIQNPRYQVTQFGKPVTLSCSQTLNHNVMYWYQQKSSQAPKLLFHYYDKDFNNEADTPDNFQSRRPNTSFCFLDIRSPGLGDTAMYLCATSRDSDQETQYFGPGTRLLVL.

The V and J genes are TRBV2 and TRBJ2-5, with 10 bases lining up with TRBD1. The CDR3 loop spans 15 amino acids. Trimming cost V 6 bases and J 3 bases; bases outside gene matches: 7. Germline CDR1 and CDR2: SNHLY and FYNNEI. Here the CDR3 reads CASRRGQGFEETQYF. The CDR3 coding sequence is TGTGCCAGCAGGAGGGGACAGGGGTTCGAAGAGACCCAGTACTTC.

The V and J genes are TRBV4-1 and TRBJ2-3; 16 bases align to TRBD2. Per germline, CDR1 MGHRA and CDR2 YSYEKL. CDR3 length: 17 residues. The V and J ends lost 2 bases and 5 bases, in that order; junction bases with no gene match: 4. CDR3 DNA sequence: TGCGCCAGCAGCCAAACAGGGACTAGCGGGGGGGTAGATACGCAGTATTTT. Translation gives CASSQTGTSGGVDTQYF.

The chain has TRBV5-1 and TRBJ2-1, with TRBD2 matching 9 bases. The CDR3 has 13 amino acids. Germline loops: CDR1 SGHRS, CDR2 YFSETQ. J gave up 8 bases and V 9 bases, and 9 bases lay outside the gene matches. CDR3 DNA sequence: TGCGCCACCCGGGACGGCGGGGGGGATGAGCAGTTCTTC. Translating it yields CATRDGGGDEQFF.

The genes are TRBV7-8 and TRBJ1-5; TRBD1 matches at 9 bases. Germline V gives CDR1 SGHVS, CDR2 FQNEAQ. After removal of 7 bases from V and 4 bases from J, the junction contained 5 bases not matched to a gene. The CDR3 runs 14 residues. This CDR3 reads CASTRTGENQPQHF. DNA of the CDR3: TGTGCCAGCACTCGGACAGGGGAGAATCAGCCCCAGCATTTT.

Only one count was recorded for this clone. The chain joins TRBV7-8 to TRBJ2-3; 8 bases match TRBD1. Germline assignment: CDR1 SGHVS and CDR2 FQNEAQ. The V and J ends lost 5 bases and 3 bases, in that order; junction bases with no gene match: 10. The CDR3 loop spans 16 amino acids. CDR3: CASSPGNRGKTDTQYF. CDR3 coding DNA: TGTGCCAGCAGCCCCGGGAACAGGGGGAAAACAGATACGCAGTATTTT. The full variable domain, rest sourced from reference TRBV7-8 and TRBJ2-3, is GAGVSQSPRYKVAKRGQDVALRCDPISGHVSLFWYQQALGQGPEFLTYFQNEAQLDKSGLPSDRFFAERPEGSVSTLKIQRTQQEDSAVYLCASSPGNRGKTDTQYFGPGTRLTVL.

V gene TRBV6-1 combines with J gene TRBJ1-6; no reliable D call. V lost 1 base to trimming and J lost 0 bases, with 10 bases between them. Germline loops: CDR1 MNHNS, CDR2 SASEGT. This CDR3 is built from 17 residues. The CDR3 coding sequence is TGTGCCAGCAGTGAAGGCAGTTTAAGCTCCTATAATTCACCCCTCCACTTT. It yields the protein CASSEGSLSSYNSPLHF.

This chain joins TRBV10-3 and TRBJ2-6; the D gene is possibly TRBD1 (5 bases). Germline V gene sequence: CDR1 ENHRY, CDR2 SYGVKD. The length of the CDR3 is 16 residues. The V gene lost 2 bases and the J gene lost 2 bases, with 10 bases spanning the gap. CDR3: CAISEPQGTGANVLTF. CDR3 coding DNA: TGTGCCATCAGTGAGCCTCAGGGTACTGGGGCCAACGTCCTGACTTTC.

The chain employs TRBV4-1 and TRBJ1-3; TRBD1 is a possible D gene (5 bases). The CDR3 is 14 amino acids. V dropped 3 bases and J dropped 3 bases, with 9 bases sitting between them. The germline V gene has CDR1 MGHRA and CDR2 YSYEKL. CDR3 nucleotide sequence: TGCGCCAGCAGCCACCCAGGGTTTGGAAACACCATATATTTT. Translated: CASSHPGFGNTIYF.

This clone was seen just once. The chain links TRBV11-3 to TRBJ2-1; D may be TRBD2 (6 bases). The CDR3 has 15 residues. Germline CDR1 reads SGHNT; CDR2 reads YENEEA. V gave up 5 bases and J gave up 6 bases, with 17 bases separating them. CDR3 nucleotides: TGTGCCAGCAGCCTAAACCTCGGACTAACCAATGAGCAGTTCTTC. This sequence encodes CASSLNLGLTNEQFF.

The gene calls are TRBV24-1 and TRBJ2-1, with 7 positions matching TRBD2. CDR1 and CDR2 from the germline V gene are KGHDR and SFDVKD. This CDR3 region has 17 residues. J lost 4 bases, V lost 4 bases, and 12 bases had no gene match. CDR3 loop: CATSEREASGKYNEQFF. For the CDR3, the DNA is TGTGCCACCAGTGAGCGAGAGGCTAGCGGAAAATACAATGAGCAGTTCTTC.